This T cell receptor (beta chain) was identified during a study of cytomegalovirus exposure and HLA in healthy donors. Study results and caveats: Confirmation in vitro established that three CMV-associated chains were specific for CMV antigens.

Note on this clone: Its specificity is unknown.

The PCR contained 60 Vbeta and 13 Jbeta primers. Assay used: immunoSEQ multiplex PCR; TCRdb lists only in-frame clones, some missing. The sample lists approximately 160,000 clones; roughly 83% were seen once. Sequenced input: PBMCs. The receptor's source is a boy younger than 10 in good health and CMV-seronegative.

The CDR3 bases are TGCGCCAGCAGGGGCGGACAGCGCAGCTACGAGCAGTACTTC. It codes for CASRGGQRSYEQYF. The chain uses TRBV5-1 and TRBJ2-7; a possible D gene is TRBD1 (6 bases). V gave up 5 bases and J gave up 3 bases, with 15 bases separating them. The CDR3 loop spans 14 amino acids. Per germline, CDR1 SGHRS and CDR2 YFSETQ.